Below, one TCR beta chain is given with its context. The data were obtained in a study of blood T cell repertoires in COVID-19. Study-level information: Collection of acute and convalescent COVID-19 samples took place in the United States, Italy and Spain.

The table came from immunoSEQ multiplex PCR; TCRdb's copy has only in-frame clones and leaves some out. The sample lists some 390,000 clones, 70% to 90% occurring once. The ends lost 8 bases at V and 0 bases at J; junction bases unmatched: 12. Per germline, CDR1 LNHNV and CDR2 YYDKDF (reference sequence). CDR3 length: 16 amino acids. Seattle patient enrollment occurred during active infection, with longitudinal follow-up thereafter. The material sequenced was peripheral blood. This rearrangement joins TRBV15 to TRBJ1-2, with 7 bases aligning to TRBD1. The source is a woman aged 40-49 years with COVID-19, enrolled during active disease. The CDR3 protein is CATEGAPPSANYGYTF. The CDR3 DNA reads as TGTGCCACCGAGGGGGCCCCTCCATCAGCTAACTATGGCTACACCTTC.